The source of this TCR beta chain is a study of OX40 agonist ivuxolimab in advanced cancers. The wider study: Given to patients was ivuxolimab, an agonistic anti-OX40 (CD134) antibody. Points from the study as a whole: In the 0.1-3.0 mg/kg groups, partial responders showed among the lowest expansion.

From germline, CDR1 is LNHDA and CDR2 SQIVND (reference sequence). V lost 2 bases, J lost 0 bases, and 14 bases lay in between. The CDR3 sequence is 17 residues long. Clones were sequenced by immunoSEQ multiplex PCR, and TCRdb holds only the in-frame ones, with some missing. This table holds 20,000 to 25,000 clones, approximately 90% found once. This clone occurred a few times. What it binds is not known. Blood specimens came from baseline, cycle 4 day 1, and cycle 7 day 1. Material: CD4+ or CD8+ T cells sorted from blood, obtained in a trial of the OX40 agonist ivuxolimab. This chain joins TRBV19 and TRBJ2-1, with D hard to call. This clonotype was obtained from an adult with an advanced solid tumor such as melanoma, head and neck, liver or kidney cancer. The CDR3 is CASSISAHLVSYNEQFF. The CDR3 nucleotides read TGTGCCAGTAGTATAAGTGCGCACCTTGTCTCCTACAATGAGCAGTTCTTC.